This entry lists 8 T cell receptor beta chains sequenced from one sample in a study of cytomegalovirus exposure and HLA in healthy donors. The PCR was carried out with 60 Vbeta primers and 13 Jbeta primers. Sequencing used immunoSEQ multiplex PCR; TCRdb keeps in-frame clones, though not all of them. The table shows about 160,000 clones, with roughly 80% occurring only once. Sequencing was done on a sample of PBMCs. The receptors were gathered from a young woman in good health and CMV-seropositive.

The rearrangement joins TRBV30 to TRBJ1-6, with D uncertain. Per germline, CDR1 GTSNPN and CDR2 SVGIG (reference sequence). CDR3 length equals 16 residues. The V end was cut by 0 bases, the J end by 0 bases, with 9 bases between. Here the CDR3 reads CAWSVLRGSYNSPLHF. CDR3 DNA: TGTGCCTGGAGTGTTCTCCGAGGCTCCTATAATTCACCCCTCCACTTT.

J is TRBJ1-2 and V is TRBV7-3; 7 bases agree with TRBD1. The trim removed 0 bases at V and 8 bases at J, leaving 6 bases unmatched. The CDR3 runs 14 residues. From germline, CDR1 is SGHTA and CDR2 FQGTGA. In nucleotides, the CDR3 is TGTGCCAGCAGCTTAACGGGACAGAGCTTCGGCTACACCTTC. Its protein product is CASSLTGQSFGYTF. Combining the CDR3 with reference TRBV7-3 and TRBJ1-2 gives the whole variable domain GAGVSQTPSNKVTEKGKYVELRCDPISGHTALYWYRQSLGQGPEFLIYFQGTGAADDSGLPNDRFFAVRPEGSVSTLKIQRTERGDSAVYLCASSLTGQSFGYTFGSGTRLTVV.

The chain carries TRBV5-6 and TRBJ2-5; no clear D. The tail of the sequence fits TRBJ2-7 better, so the J call may be wrong. The germline gives CDR1 SGHDT, CDR2 YYEEEE. CDR3 length: 11 residues. The CDR3: CASSFAYEQYF. The CDR3 DNA reads TGTGCCAGCAGCTTTGCCTACGAGCAGTACTTC.

The chain carries TRBV11-2 and TRBJ2-2, with a tentative D call TRBD1 (6 bases). The germline gives CDR1 SGHAT, CDR2 FQNNGV. The CDR3 length is 16 residues. V lost 0 bases and J lost 7, with 15 bases in between. The CDR3 protein is CASSLDRSGVNGELFF. The CDR3 DNA follows: TGTGCCAGCAGCTTAGATAGGTCAGGGGTGAACGGGGAGCTGTTTTTT.

This clone was found once. The V call is TRBV7-9, the J call TRBJ2-5; 16 bases fit TRBD2. Trimming cost V 5 bases and J 5 bases; bases outside gene matches: 11. The germline CDR1 and CDR2 sequences are SEHNR and FQNEAQ (reference sequence). This CDR3 is 18 amino acids long. CDR3 sequence: CASSPTGTSGGAYETQYF. The DNA for the CDR3 is TGTGCCAGCAGCCCCACCGGGACTAGCGGGGGGGCCTACGAGACCCAGTACTTC.

The chain carries TRBV7-2 and TRBJ2-5; D uncertain. Germline V CDR1 and CDR2: SGHTA, FQGNSA. The CDR3 contains 13 residues. V lost 5 bases and J lost 5, with 12 bases in between. The CDR3 protein is CASSVNELETQYF. CDR3 DNA sequence: TGTGCCAGCAGCGTAAATGAGTTGGAGACCCAGTACTTC. Combining the CDR3 with reference TRBV7-2 and TRBJ2-5 gives the whole variable domain GAGVSQSPSNKVTEKGKDVELRCDPISGHTALYWYRQSLGQGLEFLIYFQGNSAPDKSGLPSDRFSAERTGGSVSTLTIQRTQQEDSAVYLCASSVNELETQYFGPGTRLLVL.

The rearrangement joins TRBV30 to TRBJ1-5, with D unresolved. Germline loops: CDR1 GTSNPN, CDR2 SVGIG (reference sequence). V lost 2 bases and J 0 bases, leaving 5 bases between the germline ends. The CDR3 covers 13 residues. The CDR3 protein is CAWSPDSNQPQHF. CDR3 in DNA: TGTGCCTGGAGTCCAGATAGCAATCAGCCCCAGCATTTT.

V is TRBV18 and J is TRBJ2-7, with 7 bases aligning to TRBD1. V lost 3 bases, J lost 3 bases, and 8 bases stayed unmatched. The CDR3 runs to 15 residues. CDR1 KGHSH and CDR2 LQKENI come from the germline V gene. The CDR3 sequence is CASSPGQGDLYEQYF. CDR3 nucleotides: TGTGCCAGCTCACCGGGGCAGGGGGACCTCTACGAGCAGTACTTC.